What follows are 24 T cell receptor beta chains derived from one specimen sequenced in a study of T cell responses to AZD1222 COVID-19 vaccine. TCRdb's table, derived via immunoSEQ multiplex PCR, lists solely in-frame clones and lacks some. The table lists around 130,000 clones, over 75% of them singletons, with about 9.8% in the top ten. Material: peripheral blood, obtained on day 0 of AZD1222 vaccination. The receptors were sampled from an adult in good health.

The rearrangement links TRBV10-3 to TRBJ1-1; D remains unclear. The V end was cut by 4 bases, the J end by 5 bases, with 17 bases between. In germline, CDR1 is ENHRY, CDR2 SYGVKD. The CDR3 spans 15 residues. In DNA form, the CDR3 reads TGTGCCATCAGTGTTTTCGGCGGGGAACTGACTGAAGCTTTCTTT. Protein sequence: CAISVFGGELTEAFF.

The genes are TRBV7-9 and TRBJ1-1, with D possibly TRBD1 on 5 matching bases. V was cut by 3 bases and J by 7 bases, with 12 bases left in between. The CDR3 extends over 13 amino acids. The germline V gene encodes CDR1 SEHNR and CDR2 FQNEAQ (reference sequence). The DNA for the CDR3 is TGTGCCAGCAGCTTCACGGGGGGTGGTGAAGCTTTCTTT. Protein: CASSFTGGGEAFF.

V and J are TRBV6-5 and TRBJ2-1; TRBD1 matches 8 bases. Germline CDR1 and CDR2: MNHEY and SVGAGI. This CDR3 has 15 residues. V lost 2 bases to trimming and J lost 4 bases; unmatched junction nucleotides: 4. Here the CDR3 DNA reads TGTGCCAGCAGTTACCTCGGGACAGGATACAATGAGCAGTTCTTC. Translation: CASSYLGTGYNEQFF.

The chain recombines TRBV9 with TRBJ2-1; 7 bases align to TRBD2. The germline CDR1 and CDR2 sequences are SGDLS and YYNGEE. V was clipped by 3 bases and J by 5 bases; unmatched bases: 5. CDR3 length: 14 residues. The CDR3 sequence is CASSEAGSHNEQFF. Here the CDR3 DNA reads TGTGCCAGCAGCGAAGCGGGATCCCACAATGAGCAGTTCTTC. Drawing the rest from reference TRBV9 and TRBJ2-1, the complete variable domain is DSGVTQTPKHLITATGQRVTLRCSPRSGDLSVYWYQQSLDQGLQFLIQYYNGEERAKGNILERFSAQQFPDLHSELNLSSLELGDSALYFCASSEAGSHNEQFFGPGTRLTVL.

The count of this clone is one. The V call is TRBV24-1, the J call TRBJ2-3, with no clear D. Trimming removed 4 bases at V and 7 bases at J, with 11 bases between. The length of the CDR3 is 13 residues. The germline gives CDR1 KGHDR, CDR2 SFDVKD. The DNA of the CDR3 is TGTGCCACCAGTGAACTGAATCGTAATACGCAGTATTTT. This gives the protein CATSELNRNTQYF.

This clone was seen only a few times. The V gene is TRBV7-6, the J gene TRBJ2-2, with D unresolved. This CDR3 has 17 residues. The V end was cut by 0 bases, the J end by 3 bases, with 14 bases between. Per germline, CDR1 SGHVS and CDR2 FNYEAQ. The CDR3 DNA follows: TGTGCCAGCAGCTTAGCCGGGCTGGGCGGCTACACCGGGGAGCTGTTTTTT. Translated: CASSLAGLGGYTGELFF.

V usage is TRBV30 and J usage is TRBJ1-6; D is uncertain. This CDR3 spans 11 amino acids. Looked up from germline, CDR1 is GTSNPN and CDR2 is SVGIG (reference sequence). Deletions cut 5 bases from V and 11 bases from J, with 10 bases between. The chain's CDR3 is CAWELGAPLHF. CDR3 DNA: TGTGCCTGGGAGCTTGGAGCACCCCTCCACTTT.

The rearrangement uses TRBV19 and TRBJ2-2; 7 bases fit TRBD1. The V and J ends lost 2 bases and 3 bases, in that order; junction bases with no gene match: 12. The CDR3 is 18 residues long. Germline loops: CDR1 LNHDA, CDR2 SQIVND (reference sequence). Here the CDR3 reads CASSIPPFRDRHTGELFF. Here the CDR3 DNA reads TGTGCCAGTAGTATACCACCCTTCAGGGACAGACACACCGGGGAGCTGTTTTTT.

The V call is TRBV11-3, the J call TRBJ1-4; TRBD1 agrees at 7 bases. The CDR3 sequence is 15 residues long. CDR1 and CDR2 (germline): SGHNT, YENEEA. V lost 5 bases to trimming and J lost 2 bases; unmatched junction nucleotides: 5. This CDR3 reads CASSRRGGTNEKLFF. CDR3 sequence (DNA): TGTGCCAGCAGCCGCAGGGGGGGTACTAATGAAAAACTGTTTTTT.

This clone was counted between two and nine times. V gene TRBV5-1 combines with J gene TRBJ1-2; TRBD1 aligns across 10 bases. The CDR3 loop spans 15 amino acids. Trimming took 0 bases from V and 3 from J; bases not matched to a gene: 2. Germline assignment: CDR1 SGHRS and CDR2 YFSETQ. For the CDR3, the DNA is TGCGCCAGCAGCTTGGGAGGACAGGGGGACTATGGCTACACCTTC. It yields the protein CASSLGGQGDYGYTF.

V gene TRBV7-9 combines with J gene TRBJ1-5; D gene ambiguous. The CDR3 covers 12 residues. Trimming left V 8 bases short and J 1 base short, with 6 bases between. Germline assignment: CDR1 SEHNR and CDR2 FQNEAQ (reference sequence). CDR3 nucleotide sequence: TGTGCCAGCCAAACAAGCAATCAGCCCCAGCATTTT. This sequence encodes CASQTSNQPQHF.

The J gene is TRBJ1-2, the V gene TRBV28, with TRBD1 matching 8 bases. J was trimmed by 4 bases and V by 6 bases; bases with no gene match: 13. The CDR3 covers 16 residues. CDR1 and CDR2 (germline): MDHEN, SYDVKM. The DNA of the CDR3 is TGTGCCAGCAGCCTCGGACAGGGAGTATACTCCTATGGCTACACCTTC. The encoded protein is CASSLGQGVYSYGYTF.

The chain employs TRBV3-1 (or the pseudogene TRBV3-2) and TRBJ1-1, with D perhaps matching TRBD1 (6 bases). CDR3 size: 13 residues. The germline V gene encodes CDR1 LGHDT and CDR2 YNNKEL (reference sequence). The V gene lost 3 bases and the J gene lost 4 bases, with 9 bases spanning the gap. This CDR3 reads CASSHGQFTEAFF. DNA of the CDR3: TGTGCCAGCAGCCATGGACAGTTCACTGAAGCTTTCTTT.

The chain links TRBV3-1 (or the pseudogene TRBV3-2) to TRBJ2-1, with TRBD1 matching over 9 bases. Per germline, CDR1 LGHDT and CDR2 YNNKEL (reference sequence). The CDR3 is 15 residues long. J gave up 4 bases and V 3 bases, and 4 bases lay outside the gene matches. Here the CDR3 DNA reads TGTGCCAGCAGCCACCGACAGGGGGGATACAATGAGCAGTTCTTC. This codes for CASSHRQGGYNEQFF.

V and J are TRBV5-1 and TRBJ2-5, with D hard to call. CDR1 and CDR2 from the germline V gene are SGHRS and YFSETQ. The CDR3 covers 12 residues. Trimming removed 1 base at V and 0 bases at J, with 1 base between. The CDR3 loop is CASSLYQETQYF. DNA for the CDR3: TGCGCCAGCAGCTTGTACCAAGAGACCCAGTACTTC.

The chain carries TRBV7-9 and TRBJ2-7; D remains ambiguous. The germline V and J ends were trimmed by 5 bases and 2 bases, with 16 bases remaining between them. This CDR3 has 15 residues. Germline assignment: CDR1 SEHNR and CDR2 FQNEAQ (reference sequence). This CDR3 is CASSPRAGDAYEQYF. In DNA form, the CDR3 reads TGTGCCAGCAGCCCAAGGGCAGGCGATGCCTACGAGCAGTACTTC.

This clone has a single count. This sequence joins TRBV4-1 and TRBJ1-4; 7 nucleotides align to TRBD1. V was pared by 3 bases and J by 2 bases, with 6 bases of the junction left unmatched. This CDR3 contains 16 residues. Germline CDR1 reads MGHRA; CDR2 reads YSYEKL. The CDR3 loop is CASSQPQGGTNEKLFF. The CDR3 DNA sequence: TGCGCCAGCAGCCAGCCTCAGGGGGGTACTAATGAAAAACTGTTTTTT.

The rearrangement joins TRBV2 to TRBJ2-7; no clear D gene. V was cut by 6 bases and J by 4 bases, with 7 bases left in between. In germline, CDR1 is SNHLY, CDR2 FYNNEI. CDR3 length: 11 residues. CDR3 loop: CASSLKYEQYF. The CDR3, as DNA: TGTGCCAGCAGCCTGAAGTACGAGCAGTACTTC.

The chain uses TRBV2 and TRBJ2-5; D gene uncertain. CDR1 is SNHLY, CDR2 FYNNEI, per germline. The V and J ends lost 6 bases and 0 bases respectively, with 11 bases between them. The CDR3 loop spans 14 amino acids. The CDR3 protein is CASRVGMYQETQYF. The CDR3 region has the DNA TGTGCCAGCAGGGTGGGGATGTACCAAGAGACCCAGTACTTC. Supplemented by reference TRBV2 and TRBJ2-5, the full variable domain reads EPEVTQTPSHQVTQMGQEVILRCVPISNHLYFYWYRQILGQKVEFLVSFYNNEISEKSEIFDDQFSVERPDGSNFTLKIRSTKLEDSAMYFCASRVGMYQETQYFGPGTRLLVL.

This clone was seen a few times. V and J are TRBV29-1 and TRBJ2-7, with 8 bases that match TRBD1. Trimming at V came to 7 bases and at J to 2 bases, leaving 13 bases not matched to a gene. Per germline, CDR1 SQVTM and CDR2 ANQGSEA. The CDR3 sequence is 15 residues long. The CDR3 is CSDPARDRPAYEQYF. The CDR3 coding sequence is TGCAGCGATCCCGCTCGGGACAGGCCCGCCTACGAGCAGTACTTC.

V usage is TRBV6-5 and J usage is TRBJ2-7, with TRBD1 matching 8 bases. From germline, CDR1 is MNHEY and CDR2 SVGAGI. Losses at the gene ends were 5 bases for V and 0 bases for J; bases not matched to a gene: 6. This CDR3 contains 15 residues. In nucleotides, the CDR3 is TGTGCCAGCAGTCCTCGGACAGGGATCTCCTACGAGCAGTACTTC. This gives the protein CASSPRTGISYEQYF.

The V call is TRBV6-5, the J call TRBJ1-2, with D possibly matching TRBD1 (5 bases). Germline CDR1 is MNHEY and CDR2 is SVGAGI. V dropped 5 bases and J dropped 3 bases, with 13 bases sitting between them. The length of the CDR3 is 14 residues. The CDR3 sequence is CASSPDSIHYGYTF. DNA of the CDR3: TGTGCCAGCAGTCCAGACAGCATCCACTATGGCTACACCTTC.

The chain has TRBV28 and TRBJ2-2; possible D gene TRBD1, 6 bases. This CDR3 contains 16 residues. CDR1 and CDR2 from the germline V gene are MDHEN and SYDVKM. The ends were cut back, 4 bases at V and 6 bases at J, with 18 bases in the middle. The CDR3 DNA reads as TGTGCCAGCAGTTCTCCCACAGGGTATGCCGCCGGGGAGCTGTTTTTT. Translation: CASSSPTGYAAGELFF.

This clone was seen once. The genes are TRBV7-2 and TRBJ2-7, with 9 nucleotides matching TRBD2. V lost 5 bases to trimming and J lost 2 bases; unmatched junction nucleotides: 19. The CDR3 sequence is 19 residues long. Germline loops: CDR1 SGHTA, CDR2 FQGNSA. In DNA, the CDR3 is TGTGCCAGCAGCCTCAGTAGGGGGCTAGCGGGATACGCAACCTACGAGCAGTACTTC. Its protein product is CASSLSRGLAGYATYEQYF.